This is a list of T cell receptor beta chains from one sample in a study of shared clonotypes between healthy human individuals. Sequencing was performed with immunoSEQ multiplex PCR; in TCRdb, only in-frame clones are kept and a portion is missing. The sample shows about 510,000 clones, 75% to 85% of them seen only once. Sequenced input: PBMCs. The receptor source for this set is a woman in her thirties or forties in good health. Some clones in this sample may be carry-over from other donors' samples. The conserved cysteine and the conserved F or W are not part of the CDR3 here. The order of the fields is CDR3 protein, clone size, V gene, D gene. The D gene is left open where the match is weak. Rows may omit the clone size; those that give it use once, few, many or a size class.

CDR3 protein: ASKGVRSRTEAF
clone size: .
V gene: TRBV19
D gene: .

CDR3 protein: ASKDRGPYEQY
clone size: .
V gene: TRBV28
D gene: TRBD1

CDR3 protein: ASSPGGTGNEKLF
clone size: few
V gene: TRBV5-1
D gene: TRBD1

CDR3 protein: ASSYEGQGPAYEQF
clone size: .
V gene: TRBV6-5
D gene: TRBD1

CDR3 protein: ASSEAGTSYGYT
clone size: .
V gene: TRBV2
D gene: .

CDR3 protein: ASTLGGTEAF
clone size: .
V gene: TRBV6-6
D gene: .

CDR3 protein: ASSLGGRAGETQY
clone size: .
V gene: TRBV27
D gene: TRBD2

CDR3 protein: ASSYGRGNEQF
clone size: many
V gene: TRBV6-5
D gene: .

CDR3 protein: ASRSGQNYGYT
clone size: few
V gene: TRBV7-2
D gene: TRBD1

CDR3 protein: ASSLNPGRDTGELF
clone size: many
V gene: TRBV11-2
D gene: .

CDR3 protein: ASSHYPTGDETQY
clone size: once
V gene: TRBV6-1
D gene: TRBD1

CDR3 protein: ASSEYLNTGELF
clone size: .
V gene: TRBV25-1
D gene: .

CDR3 protein: ASSQILRDRTSRVRQY
clone size: .
V gene: TRBV14
D gene: TRBD1

CDR3 protein: ASSGGIGVRGANVLT
clone size: .
V gene: TRBV2
D gene: .

CDR3 protein: ASSILQGSGANVLT
clone size: .
V gene: TRBV19
D gene: .

CDR3 protein: ASSEPRTPRNEKLF
clone size: once
V gene: TRBV6-1
D gene: .

CDR3 protein: ASSRSPALSREQY
clone size: few
V gene: TRBV27
D gene: .

CDR3 protein: ASSPPGTGRYEQY
clone size: many
V gene: TRBV28
D gene: TRBD1

CDR3 protein: ARTGVGYGYT
clone size: once
V gene: TRBV30
D gene: TRBD1

CDR3 protein: ASSVGLAGAIYEQY
clone size: .
V gene: TRBV9
D gene: TRBD2

CDR3 protein: ASSFRDTHEQY
clone size: .
V gene: TRBV11-2
D gene: .

CDR3 protein: ASRRTGGTIEKLF
clone size: .
V gene: TRBV19
D gene: .

CDR3 protein: ASNTGEPYEQY
clone size: .
V gene: TRBV28
D gene: TRBD1

CDR3 protein: ASSLGRTGGPTDTQY
clone size: .
V gene: TRBV5-5
D gene: TRBD1

CDR3 protein: ASSGGIETDTQY
clone size: .
V gene: TRBV5-1
D gene: .

CDR3 protein: ASLAGDQAGELF
clone size: .
V gene: TRBV28
D gene: TRBD2

CDR3 protein: ASSAGDRGSSPLH
clone size: .
V gene: TRBV27
D gene: TRBD1

CDR3 protein: AWRPSQRANEKLF
clone size: .
V gene: TRBV30
D gene: .

CDR3 protein: ASTRGLQETQY
clone size: .
V gene: TRBV2
D gene: .